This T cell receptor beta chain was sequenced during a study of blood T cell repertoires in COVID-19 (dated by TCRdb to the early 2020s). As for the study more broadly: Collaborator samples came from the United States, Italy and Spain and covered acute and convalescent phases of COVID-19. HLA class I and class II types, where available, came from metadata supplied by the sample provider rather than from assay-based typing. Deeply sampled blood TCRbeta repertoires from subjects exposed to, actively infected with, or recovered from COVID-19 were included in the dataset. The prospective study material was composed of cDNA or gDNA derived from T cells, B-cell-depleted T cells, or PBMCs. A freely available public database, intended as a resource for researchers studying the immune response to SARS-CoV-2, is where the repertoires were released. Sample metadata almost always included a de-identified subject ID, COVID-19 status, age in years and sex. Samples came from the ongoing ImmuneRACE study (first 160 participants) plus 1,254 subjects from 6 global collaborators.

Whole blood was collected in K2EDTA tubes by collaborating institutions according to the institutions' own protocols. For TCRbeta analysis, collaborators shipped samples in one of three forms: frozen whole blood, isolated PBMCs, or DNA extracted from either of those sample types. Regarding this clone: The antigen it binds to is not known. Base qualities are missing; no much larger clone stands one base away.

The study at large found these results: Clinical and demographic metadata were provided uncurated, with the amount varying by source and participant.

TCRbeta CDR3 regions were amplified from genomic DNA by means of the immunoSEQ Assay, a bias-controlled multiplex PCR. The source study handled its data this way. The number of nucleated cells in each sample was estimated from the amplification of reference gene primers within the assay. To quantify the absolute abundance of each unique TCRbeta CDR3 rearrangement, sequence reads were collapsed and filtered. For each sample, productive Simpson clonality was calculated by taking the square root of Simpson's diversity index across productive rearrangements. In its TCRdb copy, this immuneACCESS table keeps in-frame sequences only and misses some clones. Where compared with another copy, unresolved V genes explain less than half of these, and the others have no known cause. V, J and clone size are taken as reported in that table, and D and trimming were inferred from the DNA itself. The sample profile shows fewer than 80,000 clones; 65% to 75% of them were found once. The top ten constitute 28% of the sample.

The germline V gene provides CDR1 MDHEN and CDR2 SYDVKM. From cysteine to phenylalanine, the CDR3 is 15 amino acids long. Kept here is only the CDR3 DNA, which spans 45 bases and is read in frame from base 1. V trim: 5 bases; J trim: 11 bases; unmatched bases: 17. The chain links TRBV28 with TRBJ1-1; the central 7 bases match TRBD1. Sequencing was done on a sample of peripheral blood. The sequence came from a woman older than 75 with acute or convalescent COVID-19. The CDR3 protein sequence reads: CASSPPRTGTLDAFF. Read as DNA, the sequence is TGTGCCAGCAGTCCCCCAAGGACAGGCACCCTTGATGCTTTCTTT. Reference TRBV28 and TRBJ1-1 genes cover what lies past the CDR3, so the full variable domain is DVKVTQSSRYLVKRTGEKVFLECVQDMDHENMFWYRQDPGLGLRLIYFSYDVKMKEKGDIPEGYSVSREKKERFSLILESASTNQTSMYLCASSPPRTGTLDAFFGQGTRLTVV.